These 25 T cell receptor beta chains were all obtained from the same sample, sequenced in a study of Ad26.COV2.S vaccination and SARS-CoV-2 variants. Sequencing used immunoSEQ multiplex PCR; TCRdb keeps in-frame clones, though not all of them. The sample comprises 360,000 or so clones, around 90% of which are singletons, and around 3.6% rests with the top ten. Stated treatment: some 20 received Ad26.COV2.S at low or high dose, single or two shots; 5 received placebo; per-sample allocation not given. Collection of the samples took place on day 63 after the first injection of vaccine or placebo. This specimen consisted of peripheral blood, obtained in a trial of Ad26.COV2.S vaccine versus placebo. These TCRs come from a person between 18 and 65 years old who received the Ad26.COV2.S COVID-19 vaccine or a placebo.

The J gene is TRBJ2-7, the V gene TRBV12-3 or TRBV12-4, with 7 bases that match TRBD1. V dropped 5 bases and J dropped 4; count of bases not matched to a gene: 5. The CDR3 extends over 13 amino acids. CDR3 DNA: TGTGCCAGCAGTCGGACAGGTAATTACGAGCAGTACTTC. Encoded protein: CASSRTGNYEQYF.

The CDR3 DNA sequence: TGTGCCAGCAGTTGGGGCCTCTCCTACGAGCAGTACTTC. This gives the protein CASSWGLSYEQYF. This sequence joins TRBV2 and TRBJ2-7; perhaps TRBD1 as D (5 bases). Germline CDR1 and CDR2: SNHLY and FYNNEI. V lost 5 bases to trimming and J lost 0 bases, with 8 bases between them. This CDR3 region has 13 residues.

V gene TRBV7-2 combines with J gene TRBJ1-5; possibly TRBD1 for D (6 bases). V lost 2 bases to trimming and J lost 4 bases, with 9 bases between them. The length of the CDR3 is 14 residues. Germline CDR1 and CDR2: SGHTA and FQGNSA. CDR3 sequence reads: CASSLFRGNQPQHF. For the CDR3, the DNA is TGTGCCAGCAGCTTATTCAGGGGAAATCAGCCCCAGCATTTT.

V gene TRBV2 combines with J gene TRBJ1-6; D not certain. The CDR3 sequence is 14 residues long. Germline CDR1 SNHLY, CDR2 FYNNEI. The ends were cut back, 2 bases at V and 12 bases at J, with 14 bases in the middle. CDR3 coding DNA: TGTGCCAGCAGTGAATCATACCGGGTCGGACCCCTCCACTTT. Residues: CASSESYRVGPLHF.

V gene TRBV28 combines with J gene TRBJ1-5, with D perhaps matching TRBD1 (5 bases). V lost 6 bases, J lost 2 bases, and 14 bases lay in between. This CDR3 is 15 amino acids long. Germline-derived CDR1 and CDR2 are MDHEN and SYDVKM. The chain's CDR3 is CASSPGTKGNQPQHF. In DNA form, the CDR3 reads TGTGCCAGCAGCCCGGGGACCAAAGGCAATCAGCCCCAGCATTTT. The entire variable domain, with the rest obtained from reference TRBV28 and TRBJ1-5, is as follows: DVKVTQSSRYLVKRTGEKVFLECVQDMDHENMFWYRQDPGLGLRLIYFSYDVKMKEKGDIPEGYSVSREKKERFSLILESASTNQTSMYLCASSPGTKGNQPQHFGDGTRLSIL.

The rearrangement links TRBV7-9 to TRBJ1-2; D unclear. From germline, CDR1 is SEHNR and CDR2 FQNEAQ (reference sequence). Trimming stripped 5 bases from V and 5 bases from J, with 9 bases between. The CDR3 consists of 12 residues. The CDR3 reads CASSTRVYGYTF. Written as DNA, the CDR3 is TGTGCCAGCAGCACACGGGTTTATGGCTACACCTTC.

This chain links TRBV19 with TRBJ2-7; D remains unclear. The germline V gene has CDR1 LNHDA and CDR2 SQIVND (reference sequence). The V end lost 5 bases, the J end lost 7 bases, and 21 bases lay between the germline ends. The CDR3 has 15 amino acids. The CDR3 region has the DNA TGTGCCAGTAGTGCCTCCGGGCCTAGGGTCCTAGAGCAGTACTTC. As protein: CASSASGPRVLEQYF.

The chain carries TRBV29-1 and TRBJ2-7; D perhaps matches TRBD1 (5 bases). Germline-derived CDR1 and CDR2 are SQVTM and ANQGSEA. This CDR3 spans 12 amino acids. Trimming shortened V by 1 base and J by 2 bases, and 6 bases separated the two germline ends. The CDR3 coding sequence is TGCAGCGTTGAAGCACAGGCCTACGAGCAGTACTTC. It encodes CSVEAQAYEQYF.

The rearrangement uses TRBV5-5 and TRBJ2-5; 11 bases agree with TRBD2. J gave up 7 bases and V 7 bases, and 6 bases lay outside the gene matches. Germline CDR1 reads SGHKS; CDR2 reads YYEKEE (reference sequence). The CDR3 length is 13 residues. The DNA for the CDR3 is TGTGCCAGCGTTAGCGGGGGGGCCGGGACCCAGTACTTC. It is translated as CASVSGGAGTQYF. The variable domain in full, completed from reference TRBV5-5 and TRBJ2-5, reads DAGVTQSPTHLIKTRGQQVTLRCSPISGHKSVSWYQQVLGQGPQFIFQYYEKEERGRGNFPDRFSARQFPNYSSELNVNALLLGDSALYLCASVSGGAGTQYFGPGTRLLVL.

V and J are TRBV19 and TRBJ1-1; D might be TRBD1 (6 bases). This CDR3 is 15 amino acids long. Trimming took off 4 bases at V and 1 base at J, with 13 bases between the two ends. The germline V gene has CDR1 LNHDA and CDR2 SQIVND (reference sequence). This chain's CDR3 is CASSTPRGPNTEAFF. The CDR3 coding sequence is TGTGCCAGTAGTACCCCTCGGGGGCCGAACACTGAAGCTTTCTTT.

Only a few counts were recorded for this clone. CDR3 sequence reads: CASHRGQGSYNEQFF. The CDR3 DNA sequence: TGCGCCAGCCACCGGGGACAGGGGTCCTACAATGAGCAGTTCTTC. V gene TRBV5-1 combines with J gene TRBJ2-1; the match to TRBD1 covers 10 bases. This CDR3 region has 15 residues. The germline gives CDR1 SGHRS, CDR2 YFSETQ. Unmatched junction bases numbered 5, after V lost 7 bases and J lost 1 base.

The CDR3 region has the DNA TGTGCCAGCAGTTACTCGAAACAGGAACCGACCTACGAGCAGTACTTC. Translated: CASSYSKQEPTYEQYF. The chain uses TRBV6-5 and TRBJ2-7; maybe TRBD1 (5 bases). Germline lookup yields CDR1 MNHEY and CDR2 SVGAGI. Trimming stripped 0 bases from V and 2 bases from J, with 14 bases between. The CDR3 has 16 residues.

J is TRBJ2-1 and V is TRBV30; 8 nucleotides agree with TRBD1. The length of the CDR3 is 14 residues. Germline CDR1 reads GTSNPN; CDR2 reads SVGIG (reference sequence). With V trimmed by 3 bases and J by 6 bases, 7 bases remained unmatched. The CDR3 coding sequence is TGTGCCTGGAGAAGACAGGGGATGGGCAATGAGCAGTTCTTC. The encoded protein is CAWRRQGMGNEQFF. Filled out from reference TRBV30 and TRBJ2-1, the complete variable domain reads SQTIHQWPATLVQPVGSPLSLECTVEGTSNPNLYWYRQAAGRGLQLLFYSVGIGQISSEVPQNLSASRPQDRQFILSSKKLLLSDSGFYLCAWRRQGMGNEQFFGPGTRLTVL.

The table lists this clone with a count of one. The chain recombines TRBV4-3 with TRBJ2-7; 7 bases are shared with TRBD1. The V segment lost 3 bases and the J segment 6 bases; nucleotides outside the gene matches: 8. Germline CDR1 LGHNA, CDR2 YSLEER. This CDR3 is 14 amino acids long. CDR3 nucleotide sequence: TGCGCCAGCAGCCAGGGGGACAGTAGATCCGAGCAGTACTTC. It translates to CASSQGDSRSEQYF.

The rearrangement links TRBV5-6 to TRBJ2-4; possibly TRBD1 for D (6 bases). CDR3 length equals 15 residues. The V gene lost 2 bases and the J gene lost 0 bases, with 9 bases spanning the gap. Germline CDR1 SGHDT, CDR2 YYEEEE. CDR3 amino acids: CASSLTGLAKNIQYF. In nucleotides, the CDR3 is TGTGCCAGCAGCTTAACAGGGTTAGCCAAAAACATTCAGTACTTC.

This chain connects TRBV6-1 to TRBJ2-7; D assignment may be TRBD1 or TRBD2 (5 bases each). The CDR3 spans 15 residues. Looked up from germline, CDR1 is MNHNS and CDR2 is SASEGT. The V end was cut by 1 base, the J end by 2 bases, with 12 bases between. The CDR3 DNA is TGTGCCAGCAGTGAAGAAGGGACGTCTACCTACGAGCAGTACTTC. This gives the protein CASSEEGTSTYEQYF.

CDR3 DNA sequence: TGTGCCAGCAGCAGGAGGACAGGGGGGAAAGAGACCCAGTACTTC. This sequence encodes CASSRRTGGKETQYF. The rearrangement uses TRBV6-5 and TRBJ2-5; TRBD1 matches at 10 bases. This CDR3 has 15 residues. With 6 bases clipped from V and 3 bases from J, the junction kept 7 bases outside the gene matches. The germline V gene encodes CDR1 MNHEY and CDR2 SVGAGI.

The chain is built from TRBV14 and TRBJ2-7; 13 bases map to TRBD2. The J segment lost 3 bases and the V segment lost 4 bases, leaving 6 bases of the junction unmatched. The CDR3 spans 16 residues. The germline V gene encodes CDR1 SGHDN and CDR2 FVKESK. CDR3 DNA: TGTGCCAGCAGCCGGGGACTAGCGGGGACTTTCTACGAGCAGTACTTC. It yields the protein CASSRGLAGTFYEQYF.

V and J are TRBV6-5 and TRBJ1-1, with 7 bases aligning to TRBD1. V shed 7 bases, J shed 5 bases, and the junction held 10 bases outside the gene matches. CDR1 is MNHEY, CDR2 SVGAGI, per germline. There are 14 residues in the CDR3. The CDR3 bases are TGTGCCAGCAATCCAGCAGGGGGAGGAACTGAAGCTTTCTTT. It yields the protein CASNPAGGGTEAFF.

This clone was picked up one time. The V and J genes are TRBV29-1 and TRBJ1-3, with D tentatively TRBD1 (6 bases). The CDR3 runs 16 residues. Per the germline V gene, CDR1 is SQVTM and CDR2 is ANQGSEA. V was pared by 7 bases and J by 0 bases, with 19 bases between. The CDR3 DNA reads TGCAGCGCCTACCTTCAGGGGCCTAGCTCTGGAAACACCATATATTTT. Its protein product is CSAYLQGPSSGNTIYF.

The CDR3: CASSHRDSHLSYEQYF. The CDR3 DNA reads as TGTGCCAGCAGCCACCGGGACAGCCACCTCTCCTACGAGCAGTACTTC. The V gene is TRBV7-2, the J gene TRBJ2-7; 7 nucleotides align to TRBD1. Germline CDR1 and CDR2: SGHTA and FQGNSA. The CDR3 runs 16 residues. V lost 5 bases to trimming and J lost 0 bases; unmatched junction nucleotides: 10.

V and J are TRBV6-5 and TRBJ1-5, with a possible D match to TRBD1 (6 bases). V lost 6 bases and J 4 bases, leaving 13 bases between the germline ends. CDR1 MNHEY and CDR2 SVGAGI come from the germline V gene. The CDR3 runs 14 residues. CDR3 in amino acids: CASRGGTVNQPQHF. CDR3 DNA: TGTGCCAGCAGAGGGGGGACGGTTAATCAGCCCCAGCATTTT.

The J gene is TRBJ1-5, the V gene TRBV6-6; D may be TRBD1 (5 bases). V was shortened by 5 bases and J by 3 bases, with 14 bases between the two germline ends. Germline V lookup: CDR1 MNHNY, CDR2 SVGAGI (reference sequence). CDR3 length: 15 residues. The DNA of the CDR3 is TGTGCCAGCAGTCCCCCGGGAGGGGCCAATCAGCCCCAGCATTTT. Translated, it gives CASSPPGGANQPQHF.

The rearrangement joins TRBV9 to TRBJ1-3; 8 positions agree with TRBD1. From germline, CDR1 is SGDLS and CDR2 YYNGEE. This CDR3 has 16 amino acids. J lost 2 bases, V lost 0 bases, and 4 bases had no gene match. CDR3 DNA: TGTGCCAGCAGCGTAGGGACAGGGTTCGCTGGAAACACCATATATTTT. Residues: CASSVGTGFAGNTIYF.

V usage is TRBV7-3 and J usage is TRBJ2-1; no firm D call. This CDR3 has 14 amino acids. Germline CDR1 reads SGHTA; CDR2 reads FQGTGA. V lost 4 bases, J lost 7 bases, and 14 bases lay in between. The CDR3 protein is CASSSDQDGNEQFF. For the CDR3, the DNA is TGTGCCAGCAGCTCGGACCAGGACGGGAATGAGCAGTTCTTC.